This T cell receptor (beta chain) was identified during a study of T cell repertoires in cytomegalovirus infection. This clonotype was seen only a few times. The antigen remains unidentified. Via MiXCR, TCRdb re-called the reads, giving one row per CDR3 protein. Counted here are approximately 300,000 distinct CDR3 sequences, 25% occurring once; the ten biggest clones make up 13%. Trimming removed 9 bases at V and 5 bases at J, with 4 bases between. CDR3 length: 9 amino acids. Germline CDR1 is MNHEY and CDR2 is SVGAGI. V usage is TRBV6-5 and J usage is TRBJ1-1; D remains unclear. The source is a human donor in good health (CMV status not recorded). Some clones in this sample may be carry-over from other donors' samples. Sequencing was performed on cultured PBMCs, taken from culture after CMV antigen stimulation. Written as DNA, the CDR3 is TGTGCCAGGGTGACTGAAGCTTTCTTT. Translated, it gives CARVTEAFF.